The sequence of this T cell receptor beta chain was determined in a study of T cell changes during pregnancy in multiple sclerosis. The method was immunoSEQ multiplex PCR; TCRdb's version includes in-frame clones alone and lacks a portion of them. The sample consists of some 30,000 clones, 87% of them appearing once. V was cut by 0 bases and J by 0 bases, with 11 bases left in between. This CDR3 has 15 amino acids. Germline CDR1 is SQVTM and CDR2 is ANQGSEA. The TCR comes from a female donor with multiple sclerosis, enrolled in a pregnancy study. The source was CD8+ T cells from peripheral blood mononuclear cells, collected before pregnancy. The rearrangement links TRBV29-1 to TRBJ1-2, with no clear D. The CDR3 nucleotides read TGCAGCGTTGAAGATCCACGGGGAACTAACTATGGCTACACCTTC. Encoded protein: CSVEDPRGTNYGYTF.